The count of the clone carrying this TCR beta chain is one. As processed by the authors: From reference gene primer amplification, estimates of nucleated cell counts were derived. Profiled with immunoSEQ multiplex PCR; TCRdb holds only in-frame clones, not every one. For V, J and clone size, that table is used; D and trimming come from the DNA. The sample shows roughly 120,000 clones, about 86% of them seen only once. This specimen comes from a study of blood T cell repertoires in COVID-19. Study summary: Donors in the United States, Italy and Spain gave samples during acute or convalescent COVID-19. In each case, the material was cDNA or gDNA derived from T cells, B-cell-depleted T cells, or PBMCs.

The receptor was derived from a man aged 65 to 79 who had recovered from COVID-19. The specimen was peripheral blood.

DNA for the CDR3: TGTGCCAGCAGTCGGGACAGGGGGCAATTCGGGGAGCTGTTTTTT. As protein: CASSRDRGQFGELFF. This rearrangement joins TRBV6-5 to TRBJ2-2, with 12 bases matching TRBD1. The CDR3 length is 15 residues. CDR1 and CDR2 from the germline V gene are MNHEY and SVGAGI. Germline trimming cut 5 bases from V and 7 bases from J; bases unmatched to any gene: 5.